These T cell receptor beta chains were read from a single sample in a study of shared clonotypes between healthy human individuals. The data were produced by immunoSEQ multiplex PCR, yet TCRdb's version contains in-frame clones alone and is incomplete. The table includes 1.6 million or so clones, approximately 98.5% detected once. The sequenced sample consisted of naive CD4+ T cells sorted from blood. These receptors came from a man aged 25 to 45 in good health. The CDR3 runs from the conserved cysteine through the conserved F or W. A D gene is named only where the DNA matches it firmly. A clone size is listed for some rows: how often the clone was seen (once, few, many), or a class if it is expanded.

J gene	V gene	D gene	clone size	CDR3 DNA	CDR3 protein
TRBJ2-2	TRBV5-4	TRBD1	NA	TGTGCCAGCAGCCTGGACAGGGCCGCCGGGGAGCTGTTTTTT	CASSLDRAAGELFF
TRBJ2-1	TRBV6-9	NA	NA	TGTGCCAGCAGTCAGGAGGAAAGTGACAATGAGCAGTTCTTC	CASSQEESDNEQFF
TRBJ1-5	TRBV28	NA	NA	TGTGCCAGCAGTGGGACGCCGAAGTGGGCCCAGCATTTT	CASSGTPKWAQHF
TRBJ1-1	TRBV2	TRBD1	NA	TGTGCCAGCACCGAGACAGGGCGGGGCACTGAAGCTTTCTTT	CASTETGRGTEAFF
TRBJ2-7	TRBV28	NA	NA	TGTGCCAGCAGTAGACAGGTTACCTACGAGCAGTACTTC	CASSRQVTYEQYF
TRBJ1-2	TRBV30	NA	NA	TGTGCCTGGAGTGACAGGCCTACCAGGGTAGGCTACACCTTC	CAWSDRPTRVGYTF
TRBJ2-1	TRBV10-3	TRBD2	NA	TGTGCCATCACGACCCGGGGACTAGGAGACCCTGGATCCTACAATGAGCAGTTCTTC	CAITTRGLGDPGSYNEQFF
TRBJ2-5	TRBV18	NA	NA	TGTGCCAGCTCAAATAGAGGAATGGAGACCCAGTACTTC	CASSNRGMETQYF
TRBJ1-5	TRBV28	NA	NA	TGTGCCAGCAGTAGTCTATCCGTTCAGCCCCAGCATTTT	CASSSLSVQPQHF
TRBJ2-2	TRBV7-3	TRBD1	NA	TGTGCCAGCAGCTCGCAGGGGGCAGCGAACACCGGGGAGCTGTTTTTT	CASSSQGAANTGELFF
TRBJ2-7	TRBV5-5	NA	once	TGTGCCAGCAGCCGTGGGCGTACGACCTACGAGCAGTACTTC	CASSRGRTTYEQYF
TRBJ1-1	TRBV7-6	NA	NA	TGTGCCAGCAGCTTAGGATCTCTCACTGAAGCTTTCTTT	CASSLGSLTEAFF
TRBJ2-1	TRBV25-1	TRBD2	NA	TGTGCCAGCAGTGAGTCTAGCGGGAGTTCCTACAATGAGCAGTTCTTC	CASSESSGSSYNEQFF
TRBJ1-2	TRBV4-3	NA	NA	TGCGCCAGCAGCCAAGCAACTCAAGTTAACTATGGCTACACCTTC	CASSQATQVNYGYTF
TRBJ2-1	TRBV10-3	NA	NA	TGTGCCATCAGTGAGTCTGCGGGCACCTACAATGAGCAGTTCTTC	CAISESAGTYNEQFF
TRBJ2-3	TRBV9	NA	NA	TGTGCCAGCAGCGCCGGCCCCTACACAGATACGCAGTATTTT	CASSAGPYTDTQYF
TRBJ1-1	TRBV18	NA	NA	TGTGCCAGCTCACCCATTGAAGAAGCTTTCTTT	CASSPIEEAFF
TRBJ2-7	TRBV2	NA	NA	TGTGCCAGCTGTAACGCCGGGGCCGAGCAGTACTTC	CASCNAGAEQYF
TRBJ1-2	TRBV6-5	NA	NA	TGTGCCAGCAGTCCGGGTCGTCGGGGCTATGGCTACACCTTC	CASSPGRRGYGYTF
TRBJ1-1	TRBV6-1	NA	NA	TGTGCCAGCAGTGGCACAGTGAACACTGAAGCTTTCTTT	CASSGTVNTEAFF
TRBJ2-1	TRBV5-1	NA	NA	TGCGCCAGCAGCCCTGTGGTCCTCGGCTCTAGCCCCTACAATGAGCAGTTCTTC	CASSPVVLGSSPYNEQFF
TRBJ2-7	TRBV5-4	NA	NA	TGTGCCAGCAGCTTCGAACCAACCTACGAGCAGTACTTC	CASSFEPTYEQYF
TRBJ1-1	TRBV9	TRBD1	NA	TGTGCCAGCAGCGTAGGGACAGGGGGCCTGAACACTGAAGCTTTCTTT	CASSVGTGGLNTEAFF
TRBJ2-7	TRBV30	NA	NA	TGTGCCTGGAGTGTCCCAGGCCCCTACGAGCAGTACTTC	CAWSVPGPYEQYF
TRBJ2-5	TRBV5-6	NA	once	TGTGCCAGCAGCTTGGGGACCACGGTGGGGACCCAGTACTTC	CASSLGTTVGTQYF
TRBJ2-6	TRBV18	TRBD1	NA	TGTGCCAGCTCACCCACCGGGACAGGGGGCTCCGGGGCCAACGTCCTGACTTTC	CASSPTGTGGSGANVLTF
TRBJ1-2	TRBV29-1	NA	NA	TGCAGCGTTGAAAAGGGCCGCGGTGGCTACACCTTC	CSVEKGRGGYTF
TRBJ2-1	TRBV11-2	TRBD2	NA	TGTGCCAGCAGCTTAGAGCCGCTTTTAGCGGGAAAAGTAGGGTCGCAGTTCTTC	CASSLEPLLAGKVGSQFF
TRBJ1-1	TRBV29-1	TRBD1	NA	TGCAGCGTGGGGCCAGGGGGCACTGAAGCTTTCTTT	CSVGPGGTEAFF
TRBJ1-1	TRBV10-1	NA	NA	TGCGCCAGCAGGTCGGGGATGAACACTGAAGCTTTCTTT	CASRSGMNTEAFF
TRBJ2-7	TRBV2	TRBD2	NA	TGTGCCAGCAGTGAAGGACTAGCGGACCGCTACGAGCAGTACTTC	CASSEGLADRYEQYF
TRBJ2-7	TRBV11-3	TRBD1	NA	TGTGCCAGCAGCCGACAGGGGTTCCACGAGCAGTACTTC	CASSRQGFHEQYF
TRBJ2-7	TRBV28	NA	NA	TGTGCCAGCAGTTTAAGGGCCTTCCTCTACGAGCAGTACTTC	CASSLRAFLYEQYF
TRBJ2-3	TRBV29-1	NA	NA	TGCAGCGCTAGGGTAGATACGCAGTATTTT	CSARVDTQYF
TRBJ2-3	TRBV10-3	NA	once	TGTGCCATCAGCGGGAGCCCAGATACGCAGTATTTT	CAISGSPDTQYF